The 31 T cell receptor beta chains reported below all come from one sample, sequenced in a study of blood T cell repertoires in COVID-19. Libraries were prepared by immunoSEQ multiplex PCR; TCRdb keeps only in-frame clonotypes and omits some of them. The sample lists 100,000 to 150,000 clones; almost 70% were seen once. The sample consisted of peripheral blood. The source of these receptors is a woman in her 70s with acute or convalescent COVID-19.

V gene TRBV6-1 combines with J gene TRBJ2-7, with 15 bases lining up with TRBD2. The junction had 6 bases not matched to a gene; V was cut back by 4 bases and J by 2 bases. The CDR3 length is 17 residues. CDR1 is MNHNS and CDR2 is SASEGT in the germline V gene. This CDR3 reads CASSGGTSGRFAYEQYF. The DNA for the CDR3 is TGTGCCAGCAGTGGTGGGACTAGCGGGAGGTTCGCCTACGAGCAGTACTTC.

This chain links TRBV6-5 with TRBJ1-1; possible D gene TRBD1, 5 bases. V was trimmed by 8 bases and J by 1 base, leaving 17 bases between them. Looked up from germline, CDR1 is MNHEY and CDR2 is SVGAGI. The CDR3 length is 15 residues. The CDR3 reads CASSTRPGKNTEAFF. For the CDR3, the DNA is TGTGCCAGCTCGACGCGGCCAGGGAAGAACACTGAAGCTTTCTTT.

The chain has TRBV10-3 and TRBJ1-2, with TRBD1 matching over 12 bases. The length of the CDR3 is 16 residues. Trimming at V came to 2 bases and at J to 3 bases, leaving 4 bases not matched to a gene. Germline CDR1 ENHRY, CDR2 SYGVKD. The CDR3 nucleotides are TGTGCCATCAGTGAGGTCGGGACAGGGGGCGACTATGGCTACACCTTC. Amino acids: CAISEVGTGGDYGYTF.

The chain carries TRBV5-1 and TRBJ2-1, with TRBD2 matching 9 bases. The V gene's germline CDR1 is SGHRS and CDR2 YFSETQ. The J segment lost 0 bases and the V segment lost 4 bases, leaving 5 bases of the junction unmatched. The CDR3 length is 16 residues. The CDR3 loop is CASSVGLASSYNEQFF. The CDR3 DNA reads as TGCGCCAGCAGCGTGGGACTAGCTAGCTCCTACAATGAGCAGTTCTTC.

In this sample, this clone turned up a few times. The rearrangement uses TRBV29-1 and TRBJ2-1; possibly TRBD1 for D (5 bases). V was trimmed by 5 bases and J by 4 bases, leaving 12 bases between them. Germline-derived CDR1 and CDR2 are SQVTM and ANQGSEA. CDR3 length: 13 amino acids. The CDR3 region has the DNA TGCAGCGTTAGGTTGCACAGGTACAATGAGCAGTTCTTC. Translation gives CSVRLHRYNEQFF.

This rearrangement joins TRBV7-2 to TRBJ1-2, with D hard to call. The V end was cut by 2 bases, the J end by 0 bases, with 16 bases between. CDR3 length: 17 residues. CDR1 SGHTA and CDR2 FQGNSA come from the germline V gene. The CDR3 is CASSLTVREGTNYGYTF. CDR3 nucleotides: TGTGCCAGCAGCTTAACGGTCAGAGAGGGAACTAACTATGGCTACACCTTC. The whole variable domain, remainder taken from reference TRBV7-2 and TRBJ1-2, is GAGVSQSPSNKVTEKGKDVELRCDPISGHTALYWYRQSLGQGLEFLIYFQGNSAPDKSGLPSDRFSAERTGGSVSTLTIQRTQQEDSAVYLCASSLTVREGTNYGYTFGSGTRLTVV.

J is TRBJ1-2 and V is TRBV6-5, with a tentative D call TRBD1 (5 bases). CDR1 is MNHEY, CDR2 SVGAGI, per germline. Between the trimmed V and J ends, which lost 6 bases and 4 bases, there was a span of 15 bases. The CDR3 loop spans 14 amino acids. The CDR3 nucleotides read TGTGCCAGCAGGAGGGAGGGGAATTTCTATGGCTACACCTTC. It translates to CASRREGNFYGYTF.

The CDR3: CASSYTPLGTGDGYTF. CDR3 coding DNA: TGTGCCAGCAGTTACACCCCCCTCGGGACAGGGGATGGCTACACCTTC. This rearrangement joins TRBV6-6 to TRBJ1-2; TRBD1 aligns across 10 bases. This CDR3 region has 16 residues. V shed 2 bases, J shed 6 bases, and the junction held 9 bases outside the gene matches. The germline CDR1 and CDR2 sequences are MNHNY and SVGAGI (reference sequence).

This clone was found a few times. The gene calls are TRBV4-3 and TRBJ2-1, with D possibly matching TRBD1 (6 bases). V lost 0 bases to trimming and J lost 4 bases, with 10 bases between them. Germline V gene sequence: CDR1 LGHNA, CDR2 YSLEER. The CDR3 extends over 15 amino acids. The CDR3 bases are TGCGCCAGCAGCCAAGATCCGGACAGTTACAATGAGCAGTTCTTC. Protein sequence: CASSQDPDSYNEQFF.

This clone was found a few times. This chain connects TRBV12-3 or TRBV12-4 to TRBJ2-3; possibly TRBD2 for D (5 bases). Trimming took off 6 bases at V and 2 bases at J, with 9 bases between the two ends. There are 13 residues in the CDR3. CDR3 in DNA: TGTGCCAGCAGCCCGGGGAACACAGATACGCAGTATTTT. The encoded protein is CASSPGNTDTQYF.

The chain links TRBV5-6 to TRBJ2-5; 9 nucleotides line up with TRBD1. After removal of 2 bases from V and 5 bases from J, the junction contained 4 bases not matched to a gene. This CDR3 has 14 amino acids. The germline V gene encodes CDR1 SGHDT and CDR2 YYEEEE. The CDR3 nucleotides read TGTGCCAGCAGCTTAGGGGACAGGGCTGAGACCCAGTACTTC. Protein product: CASSLGDRAETQYF. Supplemented by reference TRBV5-6 and TRBJ2-5, the full variable domain reads DAGVTQSPTHLIKTRGQQVTLRCSPKSGHDTVSWYQQALGQGPQFIFQYYEEEERQRGNFPDRFSGHQFPNYSSELNVNALLLGDSALYLCASSLGDRAETQYFGPGTRLLVL.

The chain links TRBV4-1 to TRBJ2-4; 7 positions match TRBD2. CDR1 is MGHRA, CDR2 YSYEKL, per germline. The CDR3 has 17 residues. Trimming took 0 bases from V and 4 from J; bases not matched to a gene: 9. The CDR3 spells CASSQEAGSGGKNIQYF. For the CDR3, the DNA is TGCGCCAGCAGCCAAGAAGCGGGAAGCGGAGGAAAAAACATTCAGTACTTC.

The chain is built from TRBV5-4 and TRBJ2-7; 9 bases align to TRBD2. The CDR3 contains 15 residues. The germline V gene has CDR1 SGHNT and CDR2 YYREEE (reference sequence). Trimming removed 0 bases from V and 1 base from J; junction bases left unmatched: 2. The CDR3 region has the DNA TGTGCCAGCAGCTTGGAAGCGGGAGGTTCCTACGAGCAGTACTTC. It is translated as CASSLEAGGSYEQYF.

The rearrangement links TRBV29-1 to TRBJ1-1; D remains ambiguous. This CDR3 contains 11 residues. Trimming took off 5 bases at V and 13 bases at J, with 17 bases between the two ends. Looked up from germline, CDR1 is SQVTM and CDR2 is ANQGSEA. Written as DNA, the CDR3 is TGCAGCGTTAAACCCTCCGAAAGAGTTTTCTTT. Its translation is CSVKPSERVFF.

Only a few counts were recorded for this clone. The chain employs TRBV24-1 and TRBJ2-1, with 9 nucleotides matching TRBD2. The CDR3 is made up of 17 amino acids. Germline CDR1 reads KGHDR; CDR2 reads SFDVKD. Trimming removed 4 bases from V and 4 bases from J; junction bases left unmatched: 10. CDR3 residues: CATSDSNSGRDYNEQFF. The CDR3 DNA is TGTGCCACCAGTGACTCCAATAGCGGGAGAGATTACAATGAGCAGTTCTTC.

A single count supports this clone. This chain uses TRBV29-1 with TRBJ2-7, with 7 positions matching TRBD1. CDR1 is SQVTM, CDR2 ANQGSEA, per germline. The ends lost 3 bases at V and 9 bases at J; junction bases unmatched: 14. The CDR3 totals 14 residues. The CDR3 loop is CSVDEQGKGMGQYF. The CDR3 bases are TGCAGCGTTGATGAACAGGGGAAGGGCATGGGGCAGTACTTC.

The chain joins TRBV5-5 to TRBJ1-1, with D perhaps TRBD1 (6 bases). Germline assignment: CDR1 SGHKS and CDR2 YYEKEE (reference sequence). V gave up 0 bases and J gave up 3 bases, with 12 bases separating them. The length of the CDR3 is 15 residues. The CDR3 here is CASSLDDWGHTEAFF. Written as DNA, the CDR3 is TGTGCCAGCAGCTTGGATGATTGGGGGCACACTGAAGCTTTCTTT. Drawing the rest from reference TRBV5-5 and TRBJ1-1, the complete variable domain is DAGVTQSPTHLIKTRGQQVTLRCSPISGHKSVSWYQQVLGQGPQFIFQYYEKEERGRGNFPDRFSARQFPNYSSELNVNALLLGDSALYLCASSLDDWGHTEAFFGQGTRLTVV.

The rearrangement uses TRBV10-3 and TRBJ2-7; 7 bases line up with TRBD1. Unmatched junction bases numbered 13, after V lost 8 bases and J lost 6 bases. This CDR3 has 14 amino acids. Per the germline V gene, CDR1 is ENHRY and CDR2 is SYGVKD. The DNA for the CDR3 is TGTGCCATCTGGGACAGAAGGATGGCTACCGAGCAGTACTTC. Its protein product is CAIWDRRMATEQYF.

The rearrangement uses TRBV29-1 and TRBJ2-2; tentative D call: TRBD2 (6 bases). Trimming removed 5 bases from V and 5 bases from J, with 15 bases in between. This CDR3 has 14 residues. Germline V gene lookup returns CDR1 SQVTM and CDR2 ANQGSEA. CDR3 coding DNA: TGCAGCGTTCTTTACGTGGGAGGAACCGGGGAGCTGTTTTTT. The encoded protein is CSVLYVGGTGELFF.

The J gene is TRBJ2-5, the V gene TRBV5-5; no definite D call. V lost 2 bases, J lost 0 bases, and 8 bases lay in between. Germline CDR1 reads SGHKS; CDR2 reads YYEKEE (reference sequence). There are 14 residues in the CDR3. The CDR3 DNA reads TGTGCCAGCAGCTTTAGTTTTAACCAAGAGACCCAGTACTTC. Translating it yields CASSFSFNQETQYF.

In this sample, this clone turned up a few times. The gene calls are TRBV7-2 and TRBJ2-7; TRBD2 matches 7 bases. The CDR3 sequence is 14 residues long. V lost 8 bases, J lost 0 bases, and 7 bases stayed unmatched. Looked up from germline, CDR1 is SGHTA and CDR2 is FQGNSA. The CDR3 nucleotides are TGTGCCAGCGGATGGGGGGGTAGCTCCTACGAGCAGTACTTC. Encoded protein: CASGWGGSSYEQYF. The full variable domain, with the rest looked up from reference TRBV7-2 and TRBJ2-7, is GAGVSQSPSNKVTEKGKDVELRCDPISGHTALYWYRQSLGQGLEFLIYFQGNSAPDKSGLPSDRFSAERTGGSVSTLTIQRTQQEDSAVYLCASGWGGSSYEQYFGPGTRLTVT.

In nucleotides, the CDR3 is TGTGCCAGCAGCTCTAGTCATAAATCGGGGGTAAGGAACACTGAAGCTTTCTTT. It translates to CASSSSHKSGVRNTEAFF. This chain connects TRBV7-8 to TRBJ1-1; possibly TRBD1 for D (5 bases). V was cut by 4 bases and J by 1 base, with 22 bases left in between. Germline CDR1 is SGHVS and CDR2 is FQNEAQ. This CDR3 has 18 residues.

The chain links TRBV4-1 to TRBJ2-2; TRBD2 aligns across 10 bases. With 0 bases clipped from V and 4 bases from J, the junction kept 5 bases outside the gene matches. Germline V lookup: CDR1 MGHRA, CDR2 YSYEKL. This CDR3 region has 17 residues. The CDR3, as DNA: TGCGCCAGCAGCCAAGATGTTCTAGCGGGGGCCACCGGGGAGCTGTTTTTT. This gives the protein CASSQDVLAGATGELFF.

This chain links TRBV9 with TRBJ2-2; TRBD2 matches at 7 bases. V was clipped by 1 base and J by 0 bases; unmatched bases: 3. Germline V gene sequence: CDR1 SGDLS, CDR2 YYNGEE. The length of the CDR3 is 16 residues. The CDR3 DNA is TGTGCCAGCAGCGTAAGAAGCGGGGCGAACACCGGGGAGCTGTTTTTT. Translation gives CASSVRSGANTGELFF. Combining the CDR3 with reference TRBV9 and TRBJ2-2 gives the whole variable domain DSGVTQTPKHLITATGQRVTLRCSPRSGDLSVYWYQQSLDQGLQFLIQYYNGEERAKGNILERFSAQQFPDLHSELNLSSLELGDSALYFCASSVRSGANTGELFFGEGSRLTVL.

This clone was detected once. The chain joins TRBV9 to TRBJ2-1; no definite D call. V lost 3 bases and J 2 bases, leaving 6 bases between the germline ends. Germline V lookup: CDR1 SGDLS, CDR2 YYNGEE. This CDR3 contains 13 residues. The CDR3 loop reads CASSASTYNEQFF. The CDR3 nucleotides are TGTGCCAGCAGCGCGAGTACCTACAATGAGCAGTTCTTC.

This clone was observed a handful of times. The chain employs TRBV3-1 (or the pseudogene TRBV3-2) and TRBJ2-7; TRBD2 might be the D (5 bases). Germline V gene sequence: CDR1 LGHDT, CDR2 YNNKEL (reference sequence). V dropped 4 bases and J dropped 6 bases, with 16 bases sitting between them. The length of the CDR3 is 14 residues. The CDR3 DNA reads TGTGCCAGCAGCCCCCTAGTCCGGGGAGCCGAGCAGTACTTC. It yields the protein CASSPLVRGAEQYF.

The chain is built from TRBV9 and TRBJ1-6, with no clear D. Germline V gene data show CDR1 as SGDLS and CDR2 as YYNGEE. The CDR3 extends over 16 amino acids. V was clipped by 4 bases and J by 5 bases, with 16 bases between them. CDR3 in DNA: TGTGCCAGCAGCCCCCAAGAGGGTATTAATAATTCACCCCTCCACTTT. Translating it yields CASSPQEGINNSPLHF.

This chain links TRBV19 with TRBJ2-7; the match to TRBD1 covers 9 bases. J gave up 4 bases and V 6 bases, and 7 bases lay outside the gene matches. The germline V gene has CDR1 LNHDA and CDR2 SQIVND (reference sequence). The CDR3 covers 14 residues. CDR3 region: CASSNRGRGYEQYF. As DNA, the CDR3 is TGTGCCAGTAGCAACAGGGGGCGCGGGTACGAGCAGTACTTC.

The rearrangement joins TRBV5-1 to TRBJ1-2; 7 bases match TRBD1. Germline loops: CDR1 SGHRS, CDR2 YFSETQ. J lost 6 bases, V lost 1 base, and 9 bases had no gene match. The CDR3 totals 15 residues. The CDR3 DNA follows: TGCGCCAGCAGCTTGAGTGGACAGGAGACGGATGGCTACACCTTC. It specifies CASSLSGQETDGYTF.

The rearrangement joins TRBV14 to TRBJ1-2, with D perhaps TRBD1 (6 bases). Germline V gene data show CDR1 as SGHDN and CDR2 as FVKESK. The CDR3 has 15 residues. V lost 1 base, J lost 5 bases, and 14 bases lay in between. Here the CDR3 DNA reads TGTGCCAGCAGCCAAGGGGTCCAGGGGCCTTATGGCTACACCTTC. The encoded protein is CASSQGVQGPYGYTF.

There are a few counts of this clone. The V call is TRBV25-1, the J call TRBJ1-4, with 9 bases aligning to TRBD1. CDR1 is MGHDK, CDR2 SYGVNS, per germline. The CDR3 runs to 17 residues. The V and J ends lost 4 bases and 14 bases, in that order; junction bases with no gene match: 20. The CDR3 sequence is CASSGGLGGQGIRRLFF. Written as DNA, the CDR3 is TGTGCCAGCAGTGGGGGACTTGGGGGACAGGGCATCCGCAGGCTGTTTTTT.